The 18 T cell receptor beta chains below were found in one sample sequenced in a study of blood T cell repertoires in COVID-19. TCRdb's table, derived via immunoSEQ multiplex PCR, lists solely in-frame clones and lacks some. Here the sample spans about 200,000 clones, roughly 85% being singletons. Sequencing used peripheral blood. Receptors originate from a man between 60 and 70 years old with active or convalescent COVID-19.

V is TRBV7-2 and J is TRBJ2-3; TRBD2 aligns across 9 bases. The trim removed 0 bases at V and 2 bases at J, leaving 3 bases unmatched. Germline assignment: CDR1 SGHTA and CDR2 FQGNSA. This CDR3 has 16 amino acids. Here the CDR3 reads CASSLAGGGATDTQYF. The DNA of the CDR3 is TGTGCCAGCAGCTTAGCTGGCGGGGGGGCCACAGATACGCAGTATTTT.

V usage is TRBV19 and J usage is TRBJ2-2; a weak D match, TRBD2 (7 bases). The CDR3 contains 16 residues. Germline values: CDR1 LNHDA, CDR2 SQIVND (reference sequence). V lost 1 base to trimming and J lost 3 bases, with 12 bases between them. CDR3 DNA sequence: TGTGCCAGTAGTATAGGGCGGGGGCGTGACACCGGGGAGCTGTTTTTT. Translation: CASSIGRGRDTGELFF.

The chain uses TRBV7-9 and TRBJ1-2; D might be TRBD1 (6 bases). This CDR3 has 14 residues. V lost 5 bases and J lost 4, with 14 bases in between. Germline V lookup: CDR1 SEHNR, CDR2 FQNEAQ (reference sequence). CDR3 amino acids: CASSSPGVGYGYTF. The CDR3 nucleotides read TGTGCCAGCAGCAGTCCAGGGGTGGGCTATGGCTACACCTTC.

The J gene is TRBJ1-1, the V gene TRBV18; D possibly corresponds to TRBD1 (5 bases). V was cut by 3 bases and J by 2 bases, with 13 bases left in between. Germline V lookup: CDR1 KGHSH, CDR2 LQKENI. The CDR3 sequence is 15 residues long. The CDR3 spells CASSPQAGRNTEAFF. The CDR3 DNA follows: TGTGCCAGCTCACCCCAGGCGGGGCGAAACACTGAAGCTTTCTTT. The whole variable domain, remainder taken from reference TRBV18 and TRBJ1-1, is NAGVMQNPRHLVRRRGQEARLRCSPMKGHSHVYWYRQLPEEGLKFMVYLQKENIIDESGMPKERFSAEFPKEGPSILRIQQVVRGDSAAYFCASSPQAGRNTEAFFGQGTRLTVV.

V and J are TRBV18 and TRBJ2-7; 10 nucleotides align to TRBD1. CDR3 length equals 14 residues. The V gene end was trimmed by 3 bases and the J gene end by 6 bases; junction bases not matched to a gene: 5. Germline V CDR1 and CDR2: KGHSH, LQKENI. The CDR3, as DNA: TGTGCCAGCTCACCCGGGACAGGGGCCCCCGAGCAGTACTTC. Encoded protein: CASSPGTGAPEQYF.

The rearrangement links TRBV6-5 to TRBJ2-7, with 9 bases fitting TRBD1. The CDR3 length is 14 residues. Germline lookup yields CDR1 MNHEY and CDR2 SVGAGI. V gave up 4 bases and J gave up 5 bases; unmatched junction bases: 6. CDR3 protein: CASSLGQGVHEQYF. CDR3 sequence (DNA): TGTGCCAGCAGTTTGGGACAGGGAGTCCACGAGCAGTACTTC.

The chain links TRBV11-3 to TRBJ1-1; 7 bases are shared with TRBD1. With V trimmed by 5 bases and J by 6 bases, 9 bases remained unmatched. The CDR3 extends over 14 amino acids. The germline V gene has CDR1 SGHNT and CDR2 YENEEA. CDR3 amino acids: CASSRDRVDSEAFF. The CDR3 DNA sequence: TGTGCCAGCAGCCGCGACAGGGTTGACTCTGAAGCTTTCTTT.

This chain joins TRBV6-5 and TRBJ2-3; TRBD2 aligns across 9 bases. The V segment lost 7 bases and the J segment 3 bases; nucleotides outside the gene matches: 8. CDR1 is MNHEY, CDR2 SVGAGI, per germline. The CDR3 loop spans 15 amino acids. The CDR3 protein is CASTTPGLATDTQYF. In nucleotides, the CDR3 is TGTGCCAGCACTACCCCAGGACTAGCGACAGATACGCAGTATTTT.

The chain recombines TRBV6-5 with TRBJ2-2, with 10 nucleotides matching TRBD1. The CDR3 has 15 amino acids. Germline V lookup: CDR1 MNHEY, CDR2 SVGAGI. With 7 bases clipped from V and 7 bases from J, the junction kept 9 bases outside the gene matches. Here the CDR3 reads CASNAGTGVVGELFF. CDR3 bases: TGTGCCAGCAACGCCGGGACAGGGGTGGTCGGGGAGCTGTTTTTT.

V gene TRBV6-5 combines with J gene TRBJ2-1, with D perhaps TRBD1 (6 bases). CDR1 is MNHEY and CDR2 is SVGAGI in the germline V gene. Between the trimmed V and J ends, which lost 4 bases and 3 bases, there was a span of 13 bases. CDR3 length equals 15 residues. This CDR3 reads CASSFPGAGYNEQFF. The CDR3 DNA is TGTGCCAGCAGTTTTCCAGGGGCGGGCTACAATGAGCAGTTCTTC.

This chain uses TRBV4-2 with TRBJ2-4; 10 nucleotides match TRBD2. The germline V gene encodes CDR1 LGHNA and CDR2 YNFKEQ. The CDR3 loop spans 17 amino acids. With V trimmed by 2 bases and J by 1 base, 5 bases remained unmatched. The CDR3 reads CASSQQFSGGAKNIQYF. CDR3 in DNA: TGTGCCAGCAGCCAACAATTTAGCGGGGGGGCCAAAAACATTCAGTACTTC.

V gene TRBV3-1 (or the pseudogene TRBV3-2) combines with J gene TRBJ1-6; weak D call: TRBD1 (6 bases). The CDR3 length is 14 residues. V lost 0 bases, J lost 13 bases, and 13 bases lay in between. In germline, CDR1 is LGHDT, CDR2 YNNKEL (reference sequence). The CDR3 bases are TGTGCCAGCAGCCAAGAACAGGGCCGGGTTCCCCTCCACTTT. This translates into CASSQEQGRVPLHF.

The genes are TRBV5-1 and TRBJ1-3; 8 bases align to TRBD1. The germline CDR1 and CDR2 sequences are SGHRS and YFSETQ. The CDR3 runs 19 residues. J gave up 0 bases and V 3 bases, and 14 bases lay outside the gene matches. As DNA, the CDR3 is TGCGCCAGCAGCTACAACTCATTACAGGGGGTTTACTCTGGAAACACCATATATTTT. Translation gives CASSYNSLQGVYSGNTIYF.

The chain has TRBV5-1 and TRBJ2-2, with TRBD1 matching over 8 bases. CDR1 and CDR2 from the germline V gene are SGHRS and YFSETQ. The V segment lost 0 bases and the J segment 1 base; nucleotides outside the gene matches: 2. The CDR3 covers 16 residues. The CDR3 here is CASSLAGGVNTGELFF. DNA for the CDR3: TGCGCCAGCAGCTTGGCAGGGGGCGTGAACACCGGGGAGCTGTTTTTT.

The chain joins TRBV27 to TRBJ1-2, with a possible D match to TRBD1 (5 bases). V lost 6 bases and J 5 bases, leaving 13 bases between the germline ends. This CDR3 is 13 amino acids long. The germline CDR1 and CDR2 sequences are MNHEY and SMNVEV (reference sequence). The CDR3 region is CASRTGGQYGYTF. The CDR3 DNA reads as TGTGCCAGCAGAACAGGTGGGCAGTATGGCTACACCTTC.

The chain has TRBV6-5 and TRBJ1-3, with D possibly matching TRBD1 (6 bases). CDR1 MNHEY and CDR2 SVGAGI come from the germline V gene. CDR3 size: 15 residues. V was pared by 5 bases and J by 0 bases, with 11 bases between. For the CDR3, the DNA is TGTGCCAGCAGTCCAAGGACAGCCTCTGGAAACACCATATATTTT. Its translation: CASSPRTASGNTIYF.

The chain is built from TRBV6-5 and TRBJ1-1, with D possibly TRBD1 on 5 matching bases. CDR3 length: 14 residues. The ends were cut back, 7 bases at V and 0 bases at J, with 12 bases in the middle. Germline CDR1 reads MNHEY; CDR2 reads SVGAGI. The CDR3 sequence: CASILDNMNTEAFF. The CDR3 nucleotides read TGTGCCAGCATATTGGACAACATGAACACTGAAGCTTTCTTT.

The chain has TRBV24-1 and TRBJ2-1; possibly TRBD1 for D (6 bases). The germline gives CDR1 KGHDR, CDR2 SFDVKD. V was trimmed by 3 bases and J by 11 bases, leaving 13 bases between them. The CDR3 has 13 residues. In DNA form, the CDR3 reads TGTGCCACCAGTGATACAACAGGGTATAAGCAGTTCTTC. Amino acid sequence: CATSDTTGYKQFF.